These T cell receptor beta chains were read from a single sample in a study of blood T cells in healthy people across ages. Each CDR3 protein gets one entry after TCRdb re-called the 5' RACE reads with MiXCR. The table lists 1.5 million to 2 million distinct CDR3 sequences, roughly 52% of them singletons, with around 2.1% in the top ten. Material for sequencing was blood. These receptors came from a woman in her forties in good health. Each CDR3 is given with its conserved first and last residue. The order of the fields is V gene, clone size, J gene, D gene, CDR3 protein. The D gene is left open where the match is weak. The listing skips clone size in some rows; elsewhere it reads once, few, many or a size class.

V: TRBV12-3/TRBV12-4; size: few; J: TRBJ1-2; D: TRBD1; CDR3: CASSSSTGQLIDLYGYTF
V: TRBV6-2/TRBV6-3; size: .; J: TRBJ2-1; D: .; CDR3: CATLGASNEQFF
V: TRBV25-1; size: .; J: TRBJ2-1; D: TRBD1; CDR3: CASSETEQGGEQFF
V: TRBV20-1; size: .; J: TRBJ2-5; D: .; CDR3: CSARTVPGEQYF
V: TRBV6-1; size: .; J: TRBJ2-7; D: .; CDR3: CASSEIGGSLYEQYF
V: TRBV28; size: .; J: TRBJ2-1; D: TRBD2; CDR3: CATAGEGFSNEQFF
V: TRBV2; size: few; J: TRBJ2-3; D: .; CDR3: CAIHGRNTDTQYF
V: TRBV12-3/TRBV12-4; size: few; J: TRBJ2-5; D: TRBD1; CDR3: CASRSDREIGTQYF
V: TRBV25-1; size: few; J: TRBJ2-7; D: TRBD1; CDR3: CASSGRTGYYEQYF
V: TRBV20-1; size: .; J: TRBJ2-5; D: TRBD1; CDR3: CSAGDRVKETRYF
V: TRBV7-2; size: many; J: TRBJ2-3; D: TRBD2; CDR3: CASSPSGVTDTQYF
V: TRBV20-1; size: few; J: TRBJ2-3; D: TRBD2; CDR3: CSASPSGGADTQYF
V: TRBV5-1; size: few; J: TRBJ1-1; D: .; CDR3: CASSLIGTGRMNTEAFF
V: TRBV28; size: .; J: TRBJ1-2; D: TRBD1; CDR3: CASSGGRGSYVYTF
V: TRBV6-2/TRBV6-3; size: many; J: TRBJ2-6; D: .; CDR3: CASSYLGEPGANVLTF
V: TRBV7-3; size: .; J: TRBJ2-6; D: .; CDR3: CASSSFGAGSGANVPTF
V: TRBV29-1; size: .; J: TRBJ2-1; D: .; CDR3: CSVAGVRDNEQFF
V: TRBV20-1; size: few; J: TRBJ2-5; D: TRBD2; CDR3: CMGLAGAITGETQYF
V: TRBV6-5; size: .; J: TRBJ2-1; D: .; CDR3: CASSYGGTRLYNEQFF
V: TRBV20-1; size: few; J: TRBJ2-1; D: TRBD2; CDR3: CSASPLAGVSNEQFF
V: TRBV2; size: .; J: TRBJ2-1; D: TRBD2; CDR3: CASSVPSGGGNEQFF
V: TRBV10-3; size: .; J: TRBJ2-1; D: .; CDR3: CAISESHTTDSSYNEQFF
V: TRBV9; size: .; J: TRBJ1-2; D: .; CDR3: CASSTTGLPNYGYTF
V: TRBV3-1; size: few; J: TRBJ2-5; D: .; CDR3: CASSQFRGQETQYF
V: TRBV6-6; size: .; J: TRBJ1-5; D: .; CDR3: CASGDPGGRFSNQPQHF
V: TRBV4-3; size: .; J: TRBJ2-5; D: TRBD1; CDR3: CASSQAPGQGHQETQYF
V: TRBV5-1; size: .; J: TRBJ2-3; D: TRBD2; CDR3: CASSLSGGAYHTQYF
V: TRBV2; size: .; J: TRBJ2-1; D: .; CDR3: CASSEIVTLGEQFF
V: TRBV7-9; size: .; J: TRBJ1-1; D: TRBD1; CDR3: CASSPRDRNTNTEAFF